Following are 13 T cell receptor beta chains from one sample sequenced in a study of T cell repertoires in cytomegalovirus infection. No antigen is known for these receptors. TCRdb recomputed calls from the reads with MiXCR, one row per CDR3 protein. The repertoire consists of roughly 990,000 distinct CDR3 sequences, with around 30% occurring once and the leading ten covering about 14%. The material was cultured CD8+ T cells from PBMCs, obtained from culture after CMV antigen stimulation. The receptors stem from a human donor in good health (CMV status not recorded). Some clones in this sample may be carry-over from other donors' samples.

This chain connects TRBV6-5 to TRBJ1-5; TRBD1 matches at 8 bases. Trimming took 5 bases from V and 6 from J; bases not matched to a gene: 3. Germline CDR1 MNHEY, CDR2 SVGAGI. The CDR3 runs to 13 residues. The CDR3 coding sequence is TGTGCCAGCAGTGGGACAGGCGCTCAGCCCCAGCATTTT. Translating it yields CASSGTGAQPQHF.

This chain links TRBV2 with TRBJ2-3; D may be TRBD2 (7 bases). This CDR3 has 16 amino acids. Trimming took off 3 bases at V and 2 bases at J, with 15 bases between the two ends. Germline-derived CDR1 and CDR2 are SNHLY and FYNNEI. The CDR3 protein is CASSDFVGGATDTQYF. The CDR3 coding sequence is TGTGCCAGCAGTGATTTCGTAGGGGGGGCCACAGATACGCAGTATTTT.

The V call is TRBV12-3 or TRBV12-4, the J call TRBJ1-2; a possible D gene is TRBD1 (5 bases). V lost 7 bases, J lost 7 bases, and 16 bases lay in between. CDR3 length: 13 residues. CDR3: CASITGGTFGYTF. The CDR3 DNA is TGTGCCAGCATAACCGGGGGGACTTTTGGCTACACCTTC.

In this sample, this clonotype turned up many times. This chain links TRBV6-2 or TRBV6-3 with TRBJ1-1; D remains ambiguous. Deletions cut 6 bases from V and 8 bases from J, with 10 bases between. The germline V gene encodes CDR1 MNHEY and CDR2 SVGEGT. The CDR3 runs to 11 residues. The CDR3 loop reads CASRFGPEAFF. Here the CDR3 DNA reads TGTGCCAGCAGGTTTGGACCCGAAGCTTTCTTT.

This clonotype was detected only once. Given a much more abundant clone one base away, this may be a read error. The chain links TRBV7-9 to TRBJ2-7; D perhaps matches TRBD2 (6 bases). The germline gives CDR1 SEHNR, CDR2 FQNEAQ (reference sequence). This CDR3 comprises 15 residues. In DNA, the CDR3 is TGTGTCAGCGGAGGGATGAACGTGGTAGGGTACGAGCAGTACTTC. This sequence encodes CVSGGMNVVGYEQYF.

In nucleotides, the CDR3 is TGTGCCACCAGCCCGACAGGGGCCAACAATGAGCAGTTCTTC. Protein sequence: CATSPTGANNEQFF. This sequence joins TRBV15 and TRBJ2-1, with TRBD1 matching over 8 bases. The CDR3 spans 14 residues. In germline, CDR1 is LNHNV, CDR2 YYDKDF (reference sequence). V gave up 5 bases and J gave up 5 bases; unmatched junction bases: 5. Using reference TRBV15 and TRBJ2-1 for the parts outside the CDR3, the full variable domain is DAMVIQNPRYQVTQFGKPVTLSCSQTLNHNVMYWYQQKSSQAPKLLFHYYDKDFNNEADTPDNFQSRRPNTSFCFLDIRSPGLGDTAMYLCATSPTGANNEQFFGPGTRLTVL.

Concerning this clonotype: A clone one base away is much larger, so this may be a read error. This chain uses TRBV7-6 with TRBJ1-5; 7 bases align to TRBD1. CDR1 is SGHVS and CDR2 is FNYEAQ in the germline V gene. The CDR3 contains 15 residues. CDR3 coding DNA: TGTGCCAACAGCCCCAGGACAGGTAGCAATCAGCCCCAGCATTTT. It yields the protein CANSPRTGSNQPQHF.

Comments on this clonotype: One end of the junction does not line up with germline, which may come from a read error. The V call is TRBV7-7, the J call TRBJ2-7, with a tentative D call TRBD1 (5 bases). The germline gives CDR1 SSHAT, CDR2 FNYEAQ (reference sequence). CDR3 length: 13 amino acids. The CDR3 reads CASSQSAGHEQYF. DNA of the CDR3: TGTGCTAGCAGCCAATCGGCAGGGCACGAGCAGTACTTC.

The rearrangement uses TRBV19 and TRBJ2-2; D is unclear. In germline, CDR1 is LNHDA, CDR2 SQIVND (reference sequence). The CDR3 loop spans 12 amino acids. The V end lost 7 bases, the J end lost 2 bases, and 5 bases lay between the germline ends. CDR3 sequence (DNA): TGTGCCAGTATGCGAAACACCGGGGAGCTGTTTTTT. Translation gives CASMRNTGELFF.

In its sample, this clonotype was seen many times. The V call is TRBV7-2, the J call TRBJ2-1, with D unresolved. The V and J ends lost 0 bases and 0 bases respectively, with 9 bases between them. The CDR3 contains 16 residues. Germline V CDR1 and CDR2: SGHTA, FQGNSA. Here the CDR3 reads CASSLAAQSSYNEQFF. CDR3 nucleotides: TGTGCCAGCAGCTTAGCGGCACAGAGCTCCTACAATGAGCAGTTCTTC.

Only a few counts were recorded for this clonotype. The chain couples TRBV10-3 to TRBJ2-2; possibly TRBD1 for D (5 bases). The CDR3 contains 16 residues. With 6 bases removed from V and 1 base from J, the gap between germline ends came to 15 bases. Germline assignment: CDR1 ENHRY and CDR2 SYGVKD. CDR3 DNA: TGTGCCATCAGAACCCAGACAGTCGGGAACACCGGGGAGCTGTTTTTT. Translated, it gives CAIRTQTVGNTGELFF.

This clonotype was counted between two and nine times. This chain joins TRBV6-7 and TRBJ2-2; possibly TRBD2 for D (5 bases). TRBV6-7 qualifies as an ORF whose function is uncertain. The CDR3 loop spans 14 amino acids. V was trimmed by 5 bases and J by 5 bases, leaving 12 bases between them. CDR3 coding DNA: TGTGCCAGCAGTCGAGGAGGAATTACCGGGGAGCTGTTTTTT. It translates to CASSRGGITGELFF.

This clonotype has only a few counts. The chain couples TRBV7-8 to TRBJ1-5; weak D call: TRBD1 (5 bases). With 3 bases removed from V and 1 base from J, the gap between germline ends came to 19 bases. Germline V gene data show CDR1 as SGHVS and CDR2 as FQNEAQ. CDR3 length: 18 residues. CDR3 in DNA: TGTGCCAGCAGCTTTGGGGCGGATCCTCCCCGAAGCAATCAGCCCCAGCATTTT. It encodes CASSFGADPPRSNQPQHF.